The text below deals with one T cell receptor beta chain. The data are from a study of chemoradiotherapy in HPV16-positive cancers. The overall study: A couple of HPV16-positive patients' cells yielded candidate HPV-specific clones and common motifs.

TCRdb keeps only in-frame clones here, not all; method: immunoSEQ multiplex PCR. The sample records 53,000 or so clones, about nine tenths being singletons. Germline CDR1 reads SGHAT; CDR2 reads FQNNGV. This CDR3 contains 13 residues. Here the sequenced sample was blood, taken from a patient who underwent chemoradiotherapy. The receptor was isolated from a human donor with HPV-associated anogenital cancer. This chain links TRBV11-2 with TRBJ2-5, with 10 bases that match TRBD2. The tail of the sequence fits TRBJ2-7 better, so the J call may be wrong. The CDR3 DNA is TGTGCCATCCGGCTAGCGGGAGACCCCGAGCAGTACTTC. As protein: CAIRLAGDPEQYF.